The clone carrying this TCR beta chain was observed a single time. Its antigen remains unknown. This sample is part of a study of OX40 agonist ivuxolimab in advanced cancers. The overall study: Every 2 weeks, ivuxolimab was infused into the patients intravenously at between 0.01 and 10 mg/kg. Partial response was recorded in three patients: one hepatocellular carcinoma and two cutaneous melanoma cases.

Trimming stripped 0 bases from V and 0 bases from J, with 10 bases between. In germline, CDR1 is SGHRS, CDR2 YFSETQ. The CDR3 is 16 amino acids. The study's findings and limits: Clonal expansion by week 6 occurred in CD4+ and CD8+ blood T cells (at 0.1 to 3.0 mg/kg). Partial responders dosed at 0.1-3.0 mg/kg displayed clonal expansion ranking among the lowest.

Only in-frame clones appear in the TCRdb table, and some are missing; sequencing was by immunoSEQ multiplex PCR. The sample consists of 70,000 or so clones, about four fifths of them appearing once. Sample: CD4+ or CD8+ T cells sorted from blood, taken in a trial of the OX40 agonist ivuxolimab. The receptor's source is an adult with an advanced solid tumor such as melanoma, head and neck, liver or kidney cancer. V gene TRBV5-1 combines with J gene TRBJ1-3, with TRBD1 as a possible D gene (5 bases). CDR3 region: CASSLEGLDSGNTIYF. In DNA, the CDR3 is TGCGCCAGCAGCTTGGAGGGGTTAGACTCTGGAAACACCATATATTTT.